These 29 T cell receptor beta chains were all obtained from the same sample, sequenced in a study of spatial heterogeneity in lung cancer. TCRdb called the 5' RACE reads again in MiXCR, with one record for every CDR3 protein. This table holds 75,000 to 85,000 distinct CDR3 sequences, around 21% found once. Time point described: sample taken at primary tumor resection. The sequenced material consisted of unsorted whole RNA from tumor, nontumor lung or frozen PBMC. Here the sequenced sample was PBMCs, taken at surgery. These TCRs come from a male donor with early-stage non-small cell lung cancer.

This clonotype has only a few counts. No conserved phenylalanine or tryptophan is present at the end of the CDR3, so a read error is the likely explanation. The DNA is left out, because the CDR3 cannot be placed on it with certainty; the CDR3 is given as TCRdb lists it. The J gene is TRBJ2-7, the V gene TRBV6-5; the listed D gene, TRBD1, was not tested against the DNA. The CDR3 extends over 8 residues, inclusive of both ends. Germline values: CDR1 MNHEY, CDR2 SVGAGI. CDR3 residues: CASSRDRP.

The CDR3 loop reads CASSLAGYAGEYF. CDR3 nucleotides: TGTGCCAGCAGCTTAGCGGGTTACGCGGGAGAGTATTTT. V is TRBV7-2 and J is TRBJ2-3, with TRBD2 matching over 7 bases. CDR1 and CDR2 (germline): SGHTA, FQGNSA. The trim removed 0 bases at V and 13 bases at J, leaving 7 bases unmatched. CDR3 size: 13 residues.

This rearrangement joins TRBV2 to TRBJ2-1, with 7 bases matching TRBD2. Germline trimming cut 3 bases from V and 3 bases from J; bases unmatched to any gene: 5. The CDR3 is 15 amino acids. CDR1 is SNHLY and CDR2 is FYNNEI in the germline V gene. The CDR3 coding sequence is TGTGCCAGCAGTGACCTGGGGACTAACTACAATGAGCAGTTCTTC. Its protein product is CASSDLGTNYNEQFF.

Many counts were recorded for this clonotype. The chain has TRBV5-6 and TRBJ2-7, with 14 positions matching TRBD2. The J segment lost 3 bases and the V segment lost 2 bases, leaving 1 base of the junction unmatched. CDR3 length: 15 residues. Per germline, CDR1 SGHDT and CDR2 YYEEEE. CDR3 nucleotide sequence: TGTGCCAGCAGCTTCGGACTAGCGGGAGGCTACGAGCAGTACTTC. Translated, it gives CASSFGLAGGYEQYF.

The chain joins TRBV7-9 to TRBJ1-3; unclear D gene. Trimming removed 4 bases from V and 0 bases from J, with 7 bases in between. The CDR3 runs 14 residues. Germline CDR1 reads SEHNR; CDR2 reads FQNEAQ (reference sequence). In DNA form, the CDR3 reads TGTGCCAGCAGCTCTGGACTCTCTGGAAACACCATATATTTT. Translating it yields CASSSGLSGNTIYF.

This clonotype was recorded a few times. The V gene is TRBV4-3, the J gene TRBJ2-1; D possibly uses TRBD1 or TRBD2 (5 bases each). V lost 4 bases and J 0 bases, leaving 13 bases between the germline ends. Germline CDR1 LGHNA, CDR2 YSLEER. There are 16 residues in the CDR3. The DNA of the CDR3 is TGCGCCAGCAGCCCTGGGGGAGCTGACTCCTACAATGAGCAGTTCTTC. It is translated as CASSPGGADSYNEQFF.

This chain connects TRBV24-1 to TRBJ1-2, with TRBD1 matching 7 bases. The length of the CDR3 is 14 residues. Trimming took 3 bases from V and 4 from J; bases not matched to a gene: 4. Germline CDR1 is KGHDR and CDR2 is SFDVKD. The CDR3 spells CATSDPRQGYGYTF. In DNA, the CDR3 is TGTGCCACCAGTGATCCCCGACAGGGCTATGGCTACACCTTC.

The V and J genes are TRBV5-1 and TRBJ2-7; possible D gene TRBD2, 6 bases. Germline CDR1 and CDR2: SGHRS and YFSETQ. V dropped 5 bases and J dropped 2 bases, with 8 bases sitting between them. CDR3 length equals 12 residues. The DNA for the CDR3 is TGCGCCAGCAGGGAGGGACCCTACGAGCAGTACTTC. Translating it yields CASREGPYEQYF.

This clonotype was observed a handful of times. The CDR3 region is CASSYYGGSTNTEAFF. CDR3 nucleotides: TGTGCCAGCAGTTACTACGGGGGTTCTACGAACACTGAAGCTTTCTTT. This chain joins TRBV6-5 and TRBJ1-1; perhaps TRBD1 as D (5 bases). The V end lost 1 base, the J end lost 1 base, and 13 bases lay between the germline ends. Germline CDR1 and CDR2: MNHEY and SVGAGI. The CDR3 is made up of 16 amino acids.

The chain recombines TRBV6-6 with TRBJ1-2; D uncertain. The CDR3 has 11 residues. From germline, CDR1 is MNHNY and CDR2 SVGAGI (reference sequence). Trimming left V 6 bases short and J 8 bases short, with 10 bases between. The CDR3 protein is CASSPGNGYTF. In DNA form, the CDR3 reads TGTGCCAGCAGCCCGGGAAACGGCTACACCTTC.

The CDR3 is CASSLDSYGYTF. Here the CDR3 DNA reads TGTGCCAGCAGCTTGGACAGTTATGGCTACACCTTC. V and J are TRBV5-5 and TRBJ1-2; D unresolved. V shed 0 bases and J shed 5 bases, with 5 bases lying between them. The CDR3 runs 12 residues. The germline V gene has CDR1 SGHKS and CDR2 YYEKEE (reference sequence).

This clonotype was picked up a small number of times. This chain connects TRBV5-1 to TRBJ1-1; D is uncertain. CDR1 and CDR2 (germline): SGHRS, YFSETQ. V lost 2 bases, J lost 1 base, and 12 bases lay in between. CDR3 length equals 15 residues. Here the CDR3 reads CASSFNGLKNTEAFF. CDR3 DNA: TGCGCCAGCAGCTTCAACGGACTAAAGAACACTGAAGCTTTCTTT.

This clonotype was seen more than once but under ten times. The chain couples TRBV11-3 to TRBJ2-7, with TRBD2 identical over 8 bases. This CDR3 is 14 amino acids long. V shed 5 bases, J shed 4 bases, and the junction held 7 bases outside the gene matches. From germline, CDR1 is SGHNT and CDR2 YENEEA. This CDR3 reads CASSPGLESYEQYF. For the CDR3, the DNA is TGTGCCAGCAGCCCGGGACTAGAGAGTTACGAGCAGTACTTC.

The chain is built from TRBV7-2 and TRBJ1-1; D is undetermined. CDR3 size: 12 residues. CDR1 is SGHTA and CDR2 is FQGNSA in the germline V gene. V lost 2 bases and J 6 bases, leaving 7 bases between the germline ends. In nucleotides, the CDR3 is TGTGCCAGCAGCTTAAGGGTCGCTGAAGCTTTCTTT. Its protein is CASSLRVAEAFF.

This chain connects TRBV5-1 to TRBJ2-1; TRBD2 matches 10 bases. The CDR3 totals 15 residues. The trim removed 2 bases at V and 5 bases at J, leaving 4 bases unmatched. Germline V CDR1 and CDR2: SGHRS, YFSETQ. The CDR3 is CASSLKLAGNNEQFF. CDR3 sequence (DNA): TGCGCCAGCAGCTTAAAACTAGCGGGGAACAATGAGCAGTTCTTC. The full variable domain, completed using reference TRBV5-1 and TRBJ2-1, is KAGVTQTPRYLIKTRGQQVTLSCSPISGHRSVSWYQQTPGQGLQFLFEYFSETQRNKGNFPGRFSGRQFSNSRSEMNVSTLELGDSALYLCASSLKLAGNNEQFFGPGTRLTVL.

V gene TRBV5-6 combines with J gene TRBJ2-5; TRBD1 is a possible D gene (5 bases). V gave up 0 bases and J gave up 5 bases, with 14 bases separating them. This CDR3 is built from 15 residues. In germline, CDR1 is SGHDT, CDR2 YYEEEE. The CDR3 nucleotides read TGTGCCAGCAGCTTGGAGCAGGGTAACTTCGAGACCCAGTACTTC. As protein: CASSLEQGNFETQYF.

This clonotype showed up just a few times. The chain joins TRBV10-3 to TRBJ1-3; D remains ambiguous. There are 11 residues in the CDR3. Germline CDR1 and CDR2: ENHRY and SYGVKD. The germline V and J ends were trimmed by 10 bases and 4 bases, with 8 bases remaining between them. The CDR3 DNA reads TGTGCCAGCTCTCAGGGAAACACCATATATTTT. The encoded protein is CASSQGNTIYF.

This chain connects TRBV13 to TRBJ2-3, with 8 bases identical to TRBD2. There are 14 residues in the CDR3. The trim removed 4 bases at V and 7 bases at J, leaving 7 bases unmatched. Germline lookup yields CDR1 PRHDT and CDR2 FYEKMQ (reference sequence). The DNA of the CDR3 is TGTGCCAGCAGCTCCCTAACTAGCGGTTATACGCAGTATTTT. This sequence encodes CASSSLTSGYTQYF.

The CDR3 region is CSVADTGVRETQYF. CDR3 DNA: TGCAGCGTTGCGGACACAGGGGTCCGGGAGACCCAGTACTTC. The chain carries TRBV29-1 and TRBJ2-5, with 7 bases that match TRBD1. Trimming removed 4 bases from V and 5 bases from J; junction bases left unmatched: 10. CDR1 is SQVTM, CDR2 ANQGSEA, per germline. There are 14 residues in the CDR3.

A few counts support this clonotype. This chain joins TRBV5-4 and TRBJ2-1, with D perhaps given as TRBD1 or TRBD2 (7 bases each). The CDR3 contains 15 residues. Trimming cost V 4 bases and J 8 bases, with 19 bases left between them. The V gene's germline CDR1 is SGHNT and CDR2 YYREEE (reference sequence). CDR3 protein: CASSPGGEGHYEQFF. The CDR3 coding sequence is TGTGCCAGCAGCCCAGGGGGGGAGGGCCATTATGAGCAGTTCTTC.

At least ten counts were recorded for this clonotype. This chain connects TRBV19 to TRBJ2-1; D is perhaps TRBD2 (5 bases). In germline, CDR1 is LNHDA, CDR2 SQIVND (reference sequence). The ends were cut back, 5 bases at V and 6 bases at J, with 11 bases in the middle. This CDR3 is 13 amino acids long. The CDR3 spells CASSRGSLNEQFF. In DNA, the CDR3 is TGTGCCAGTAGTCGGGGTAGCCTCAATGAGCAGTTCTTC.

The table lists this clonotype with a few counts. CDR3 sequence: CASSYRAGGLGEQFF. The CDR3 bases are TGTGCCAGCAGTTACAGAGCGGGAGGGCTCGGGGAGCAGTTCTTC. V and J are TRBV6-2 or TRBV6-3 and TRBJ2-1; 10 bases map to TRBD2. This CDR3 has 15 residues. Germline CDR1 is MNHEY and CDR2 is SVGEGT. Germline trimming cut 2 bases from V and 10 bases from J; bases unmatched to any gene: 8.

J is TRBJ2-7 and V is TRBV10-3; D unresolved. CDR1 and CDR2 from the germline V gene are ENHRY and SYGVKD. Trimming took 5 bases from V and 12 from J, leaving 17 bases between them. The CDR3 length is 12 residues. For the CDR3, the DNA is TGTGCCATCAGTAGTACTCCTACGAGAGCGTACTTC. It specifies CAISSTPTRAYF.

This clonotype was counted many times. V is TRBV12-3 or TRBV12-4 and J is TRBJ2-5; D not resolved. There are 11 residues in the CDR3. Trimming took 3 bases from V and 5 from J, leaving 4 bases between them. The CDR3: CASSFGETQYF. Written as DNA, the CDR3 is TGTGCCAGCAGTTTCGGGGAGACCCAGTACTTC.

This clonotype was found many times. CDR3 nucleotides: TGCGCCAGCAGCTTATCCGGGGGGAGCACAGATACGCAGTATTTT. Residues: CASSLSGGSTDTQYF. The chain employs TRBV5-1 and TRBJ2-3; TRBD2 aligns across 7 bases. The CDR3 contains 15 residues. Unmatched junction bases numbered 3, after V lost 2 bases and J lost 0 bases. Per the germline V gene, CDR1 is SGHRS and CDR2 is YFSETQ.

This chain joins TRBV11-1 and TRBJ1-4; D is unclear. The germline gives CDR1 SGHAT, CDR2 FQDESV (reference sequence). The CDR3 length is 14 residues. The V and J ends lost 1 base and 7 bases respectively, with 10 bases between them. Here the CDR3 DNA reads TGTGCCAGCAGCTTAGTCGCAAGTGCTGAAAAACTGTTTTTT. Its translation is CASSLVASAEKLFF.

In this sample, this clonotype turned up many times. CDR3 residues: CASSQFGGGDEAFF. The CDR3 DNA is TGTGCCAGCAGCCAATTCGGAGGGGGTGATGAAGCTTTCTTT. The chain uses TRBV3-1 and TRBJ1-1; tentative D call: TRBD1 (6 bases). The germline V and J ends were trimmed by 2 bases and 7 bases, with 14 bases remaining between them. Germline CDR1 and CDR2: LGHDT and YNNKEL (reference sequence). The CDR3 consists of 14 residues. The full variable domain, rest sourced from reference TRBV3-1 and TRBJ1-1, is DTAVSQTPKYLVTQMGNDKSIKCEQNLGHDTMYWYKQDSKKFLKIMFSYNNKELIINETVPNRFSPKSPDKAHLNLHINSLELGDSAVYFCASSQFGGGDEAFFGQGTRLTVV.

The J gene is TRBJ2-7, the V gene TRBV7-6; TRBD1 agrees at 7 bases. V was clipped by 5 bases and J by 3 bases; unmatched bases: 7. The CDR3 has 14 residues. CDR1 and CDR2 from the germline V gene are SGHVS and FNYEAQ. The CDR3 DNA reads TGTGCCAGCAGCCCGGGGACAGCAGTCTACGAGCAGTACTTC. This translates into CASSPGTAVYEQYF. Complete variable domain (other parts from reference TRBV7-6 and TRBJ2-7): GAGVSQSPRYKVTKRGQDVALRCDPISGHVSLYWYRQALGQGPEFLTYFNYEAQQDKSGLPNDRFSAERPEGSISTLTIQRTEQRDSAMYRCASSPGTAVYEQYFGPGTRLTVT.

J is TRBJ2-1 and V is TRBV2, with D tentatively TRBD1 (6 bases). Trimming removed 10 bases from V and 7 bases from J, with 20 bases in between. The CDR3 has 14 amino acids. Germline CDR1 and CDR2: SNHLY and FYNNEI. CDR3 region: CATAVGGYGNEQFF. The CDR3 DNA reads as TGTGCCACCGCAGTTGGGGGCTACGGGAATGAGCAGTTCTTC. The whole variable domain, filled in from reference TRBV2 and TRBJ2-1, reads EPEVTQTPSHQVTQMGQEVILRCVPISNHLYFYWYRQILGQKVEFLVSFYNNEISEKSEIFDDQFSVERPDGSNFTLKIRSTKLEDSAMYFCATAVGGYGNEQFFGPGTRLTVL.